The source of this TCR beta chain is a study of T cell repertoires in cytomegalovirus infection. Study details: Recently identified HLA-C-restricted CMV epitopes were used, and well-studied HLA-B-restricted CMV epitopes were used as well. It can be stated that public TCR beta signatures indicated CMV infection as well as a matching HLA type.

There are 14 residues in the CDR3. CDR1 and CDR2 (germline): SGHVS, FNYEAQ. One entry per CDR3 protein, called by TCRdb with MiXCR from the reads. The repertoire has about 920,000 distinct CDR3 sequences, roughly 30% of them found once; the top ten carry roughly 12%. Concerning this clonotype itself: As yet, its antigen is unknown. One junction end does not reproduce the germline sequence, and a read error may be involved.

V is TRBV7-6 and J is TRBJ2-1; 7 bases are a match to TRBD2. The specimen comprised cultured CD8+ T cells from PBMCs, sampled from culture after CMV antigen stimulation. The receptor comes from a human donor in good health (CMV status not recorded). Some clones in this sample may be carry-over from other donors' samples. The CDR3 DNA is TGTGCTAGCAGCTTGATACTAGCGAATGGTGAGCAGTTCTTC. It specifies CASSLILANGEQFF. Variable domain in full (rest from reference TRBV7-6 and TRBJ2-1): GAGVSQSPRYKVTKRGQDVALRCDPISGHVSLYWYRQALGQGPEFLTYFNYEAQQDKSGLPNDRFSAERPEGSISTLTIQRTEQRDSAMYRCASSLILANGEQFFGPGTRLTVL.